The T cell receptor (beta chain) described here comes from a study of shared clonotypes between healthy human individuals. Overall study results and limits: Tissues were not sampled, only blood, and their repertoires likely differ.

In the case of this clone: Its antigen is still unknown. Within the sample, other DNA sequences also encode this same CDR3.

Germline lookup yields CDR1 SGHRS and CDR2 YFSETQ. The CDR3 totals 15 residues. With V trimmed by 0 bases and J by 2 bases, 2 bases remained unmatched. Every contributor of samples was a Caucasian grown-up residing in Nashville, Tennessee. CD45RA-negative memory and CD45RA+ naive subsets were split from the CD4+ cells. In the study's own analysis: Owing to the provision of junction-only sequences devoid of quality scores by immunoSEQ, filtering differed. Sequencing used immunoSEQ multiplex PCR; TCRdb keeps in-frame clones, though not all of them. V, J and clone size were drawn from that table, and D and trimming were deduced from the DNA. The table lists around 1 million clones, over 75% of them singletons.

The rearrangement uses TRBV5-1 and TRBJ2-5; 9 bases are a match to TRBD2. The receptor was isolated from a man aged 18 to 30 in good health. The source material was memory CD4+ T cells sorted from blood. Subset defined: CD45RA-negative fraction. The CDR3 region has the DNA TGCGCCAGCAGCTTGGCTGCGGGAGGGCAAGAGACCCAGTACTTC. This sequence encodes CASSLAAGGQETQYF.